Each of the 8 T cell receptor beta chains below was sequenced from the same sample in a study of T cells in women clearing cervical HPV infection. Sequencing used immunoSEQ multiplex PCR; TCRdb keeps in-frame clones, though not all of them. The listing records 40,000 to 60,000 clones. Sample: blood buffy coat. Source of these receptors: a woman aged 18-69 years with a cervical HPV16 infection that either progressed to CIN3+ or cleared (not recorded which).

Regarding this clone: The read finishes 3 residues shy of the CDR3 end, and the germline J gene is used to complete it. V usage is TRBV5-1 and J usage is TRBJ2-5; 9 bases fit TRBD1. CDR1 SGHRS and CDR2 YFSETQ come from the germline V gene. V gave up 2 bases and J gave up 5 bases; unmatched junction bases: 7. The CDR3 spans 15 residues. CDR3: CASSLTGGSWETQYF. The CDR3 bases that were read are TGCGCCAGCAGCTTAACAGGGGGCTCATGGGAGACC.

As for this clone: The read ends 3 residues before the CDR3 terminus; that terminus is restored from the germline J gene. The genes are TRBV7-2 and TRBJ2-2, with D unresolved. The CDR3 is 14 amino acids. V dropped 3 bases and J dropped 0 bases, with 5 bases sitting between them. CDR1 is SGHTA and CDR2 is FQGNSA in the germline V gene. The DNA read from the CDR3 is TGTGCCAGCAGCTTGGCAGCGAACACCGGGGAG. Its translation is CASSLAANTGE. The whole CDR3 reads CASSLAANTGELFF.

Turning to this clone: The read is 3 residues too short to cover the CDR3 end, so that end is filled in from the germline J gene. The V call is TRBV19, the J call TRBJ1-4, with a weak D call TRBD1 (5 bases). V was trimmed by 4 bases and J by 8 bases, leaving 11 bases between them. This CDR3 comprises 13 residues. Germline V gene data show CDR1 as LNHDA and CDR2 as SQIVND (reference sequence). The CDR3: CASSTGDWEKLFF. The sequenced part of the CDR3 DNA is TGTGCCAGTAGTACGGGGGATTGGGAAAAA.

Turning to this clone: Read coverage stops 3 residues before the CDR3 terminus; the germline J gene supplies the remainder. The chain uses TRBV7-2 and TRBJ1-2; the D gene is possibly TRBD1 (5 bases). CDR3 size: 14 residues. Germline V gene sequence: CDR1 SGHTA, CDR2 FQGNSA. The CDR3 reads CASSAGYLSYDYTF. The sequenced CDR3 bases are TGTGCCAGCAGCGCAGGGTACCTCTCCTACGAC. Combining the CDR3 with reference TRBV7-2 and TRBJ1-2 gives the whole variable domain GAGVSQSPSNKVTEKGKDVELRCDPISGHTALYWYRQSLGQGLEFLIYFQGNSAPDKSGLPSDRFSAERTGGSVSTLTIQRTQQEDSAVYLCASSAGYLSYDYTFGSGTRLTVV.

Remarks on this clone: One junction end disagrees with the germline gene, perhaps due to a read error. The sequenced fragment ends 3 residues before the CDR3 boundary, so the rest is inferred from the germline J gene. The chain couples TRBV5-5 to TRBJ1-2; no definite D call. CDR3 length: 12 residues. From germline, CDR1 is SGHKS and CDR2 YYEKEE (reference sequence). Incomplete CDR3 DNA: TGTGCCAGCAGCTTCTCATACTATGGA. This gives the protein CASSFSYYG. The whole CDR3 protein is CASSFSYYGYTF.

With regard to this clone: With the read ending 3 residues before the CDR3 end, the germline J gene is used to fill in that end. The gene calls are TRBV20-1 and TRBJ1-1; maybe TRBD1 (6 bases). The V end was cut by 3 bases, the J end by 4 bases, with 12 bases between. CDR3 length equals 13 residues. Germline CDR1 and CDR2: DFQATT and SNEGSKA (reference sequence). The CDR3 sequence is CSASLGRGTEAFF. CDR3 DNA (partial): TGCAGTGCTAGTTTGGGCAGGGGCACTGAA.

A note on this clone: The read finishes 3 residues shy of the CDR3 end, and the germline J gene is used to complete it. The V call is TRBV19, the J call TRBJ1-6; D remains ambiguous. From germline, CDR1 is LNHDA and CDR2 SQIVND (reference sequence). With 2 bases removed from V and 7 bases from J, the gap between germline ends came to 12 bases. The CDR3 runs 15 residues. The CDR3 protein is CASSIQAQGNSPLHF. Partial CDR3 DNA: TGTGCCAGTAGTATACAGGCCCAAGGGAATTCACCC.

A remark on this clone: The CDR3 is cut off 3 residues early in the read; its end comes from the germline J gene. V usage is TRBV19 and J usage is TRBJ2-4; tentative D call: TRBD2 (6 bases). The CDR3 is made up of 13 amino acids. Germline CDR1 reads LNHDA; CDR2 reads SQIVND (reference sequence). CDR3 in amino acids: CASSRGVDYGQYF. CDR3 bases read: TGTGCCAGTAGCCGTGGCGTGGACTATGGT.